Listed here is a single T cell receptor beta chain. The antigen is not known. This specimen belongs to a study of cytomegalovirus exposure and HLA in healthy donors. Study-level results: CMV antigen specificity of a few CMV-associated chains was confirmed in vitro.

Method: immunoSEQ multiplex PCR; TCRdb's copy keeps in-frame clones and lacks some. The sample contains 300,000 to 400,000 clones, more than 80% of which appear only once. Trimming shortened V by 4 bases and J by 6 bases, and 22 bases separated the two germline ends. Germline loops: CDR1 SGHRS, CDR2 YFSETQ. This CDR3 region has 16 residues. The J gene is TRBJ1-2, the V gene TRBV5-1; TRBD1 is a possible D gene (6 bases). The TCR originated in a woman aged 18-30 years in good health and CMV-seronegative. Sequencing was performed on PBMCs. CDR3 residues: CASSKGGPGAFDGYTF. CDR3 nucleotides: TGCGCCAGCAGCAAAGGGGGTCCTGGAGCCTTTGATGGCTACACCTTC.